The TCR beta chain described here comes from a study of blood T cell repertoires in COVID-19. Study details: Specimens from acute and convalescent COVID-19 originated in the United States, Italy and Spain. PBMCs, B-cell-depleted T cells, or T cells were the source of the cDNA or gDNA that made up the material.

Trimming removed 4 bases at V and 7 bases at J, with 13 bases between. This CDR3 has 14 residues. Germline V CDR1 and CDR2: SNHLY, FYNNEI. In the source study's methods: Reference gene primer amplification gave estimated nucleated cell counts. Sequencing used immunoSEQ multiplex PCR; TCRdb keeps in-frame clones, though not all of them. D and trimming come from the DNA, and the V and J calls and clone size come from that table. The sample includes around 1,900 clones, about three quarters of them seen just once. What was sequenced was peripheral blood. The source of this sequence is a man between 70 and 80 years old with active COVID-19. V and J are TRBV2 and TRBJ2-2, with D perhaps TRBD1 (6 bases). CDR3 residues: CASSGNRAGGELFF. In nucleotides, the CDR3 is TGTGCCAGCAGTGGCAACAGGGCCGGCGGGGAGCTGTTTTTT.